This T cell receptor beta chain was obtained from a study of radiation and T cells in renal cell carcinoma. The study's findings and limits: Top tumor clonotypes rose in blood 2 weeks post-radiation, then contracted.

Time point described: baseline pretreatment blood. Treatment here: 15 Gy SBRT to primary tumor, nephrectomy 4 weeks later. Radiation-treated patients gave blood at baseline, week 2 and week 4. Assay: immunoSEQ multiplex PCR; the TCRdb copy retains only in-frame clones and omits some. Of about 150,000 clones in the sample, roughly nine tenths were seen once. As for this clone: Antigen specificity is unknown.

Between the trimmed V and J ends, which lost 5 bases and 7 bases, there was a span of 15 bases. Looked up from germline, CDR1 is SGHVS and CDR2 is FNYEAQ. The CDR3 contains 14 residues. This TCR was recovered from a woman in her 70s with renal cell carcinoma. The sequenced sample was blood, obtained from a patient whose treatment included radiotherapy and nephrectomy. The V and J genes are TRBV7-6 and TRBJ2-1, with D possibly being TRBD1 or TRBD2 (5 bases each). The CDR3 loop is CASSMIGGRNEQFF. The CDR3 DNA is TGTGCCAGCAGCATGATTGGGGGTCGAAATGAGCAGTTCTTC.